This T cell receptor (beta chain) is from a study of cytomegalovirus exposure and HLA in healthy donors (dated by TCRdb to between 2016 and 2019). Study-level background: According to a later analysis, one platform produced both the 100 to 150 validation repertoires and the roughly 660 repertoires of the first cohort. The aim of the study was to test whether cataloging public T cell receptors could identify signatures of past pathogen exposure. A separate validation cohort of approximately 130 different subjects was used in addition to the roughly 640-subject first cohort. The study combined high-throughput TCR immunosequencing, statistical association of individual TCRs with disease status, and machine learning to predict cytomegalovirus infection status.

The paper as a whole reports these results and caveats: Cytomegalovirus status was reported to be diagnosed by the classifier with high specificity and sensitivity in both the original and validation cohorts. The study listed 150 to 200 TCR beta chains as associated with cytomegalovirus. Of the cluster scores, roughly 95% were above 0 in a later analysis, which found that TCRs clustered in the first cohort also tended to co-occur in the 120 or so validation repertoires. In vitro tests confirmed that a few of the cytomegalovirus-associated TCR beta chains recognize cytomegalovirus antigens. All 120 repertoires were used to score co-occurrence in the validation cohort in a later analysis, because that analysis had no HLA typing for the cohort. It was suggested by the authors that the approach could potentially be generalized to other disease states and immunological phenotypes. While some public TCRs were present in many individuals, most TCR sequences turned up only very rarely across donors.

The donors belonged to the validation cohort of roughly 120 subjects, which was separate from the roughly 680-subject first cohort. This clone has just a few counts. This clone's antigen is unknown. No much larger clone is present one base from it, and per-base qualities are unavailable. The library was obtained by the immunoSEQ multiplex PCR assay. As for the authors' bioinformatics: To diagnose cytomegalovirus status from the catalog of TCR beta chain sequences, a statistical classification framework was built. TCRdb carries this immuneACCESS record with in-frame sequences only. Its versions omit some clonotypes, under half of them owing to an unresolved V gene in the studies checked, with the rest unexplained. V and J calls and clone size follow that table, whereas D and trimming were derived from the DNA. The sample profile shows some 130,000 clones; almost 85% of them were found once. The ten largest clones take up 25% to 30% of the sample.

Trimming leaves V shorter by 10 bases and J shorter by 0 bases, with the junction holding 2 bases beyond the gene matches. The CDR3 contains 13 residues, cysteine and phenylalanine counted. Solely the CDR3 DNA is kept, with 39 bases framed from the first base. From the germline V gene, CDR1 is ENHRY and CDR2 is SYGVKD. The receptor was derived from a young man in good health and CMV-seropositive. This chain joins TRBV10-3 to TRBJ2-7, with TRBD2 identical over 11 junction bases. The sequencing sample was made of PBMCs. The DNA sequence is TGTGCCACCACTAGCGGGAGCTCCTACGAGCAGTACTTC. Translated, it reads CATTSGSSYEQYF.